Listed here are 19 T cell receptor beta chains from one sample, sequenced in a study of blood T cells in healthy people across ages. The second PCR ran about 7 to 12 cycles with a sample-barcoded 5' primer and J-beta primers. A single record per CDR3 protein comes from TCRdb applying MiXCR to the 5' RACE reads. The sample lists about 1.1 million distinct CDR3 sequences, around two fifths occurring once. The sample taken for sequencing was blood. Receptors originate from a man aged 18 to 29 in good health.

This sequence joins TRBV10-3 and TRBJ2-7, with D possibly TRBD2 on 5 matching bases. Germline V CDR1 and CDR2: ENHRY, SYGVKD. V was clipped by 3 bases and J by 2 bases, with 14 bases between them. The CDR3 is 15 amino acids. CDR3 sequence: CAISDTRTQTYEQYF. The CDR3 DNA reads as TGTGCCATCAGTGACACTAGGACGCAAACCTACGAGCAGTACTTC.

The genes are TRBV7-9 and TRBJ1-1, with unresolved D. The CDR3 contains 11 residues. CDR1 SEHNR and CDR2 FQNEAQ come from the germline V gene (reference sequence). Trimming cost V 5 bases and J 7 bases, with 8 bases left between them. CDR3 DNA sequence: TGTGCCAGCAGCGAGAGATATGAAGCTTTCTTT. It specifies CASSERYEAFF.

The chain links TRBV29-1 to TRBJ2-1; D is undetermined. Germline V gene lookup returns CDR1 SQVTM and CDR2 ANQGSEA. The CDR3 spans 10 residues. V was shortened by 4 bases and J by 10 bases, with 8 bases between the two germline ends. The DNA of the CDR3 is TGCAGCGTTGGGTGGCAGGAGCAGTTCTTC. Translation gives CSVGWQEQFF.

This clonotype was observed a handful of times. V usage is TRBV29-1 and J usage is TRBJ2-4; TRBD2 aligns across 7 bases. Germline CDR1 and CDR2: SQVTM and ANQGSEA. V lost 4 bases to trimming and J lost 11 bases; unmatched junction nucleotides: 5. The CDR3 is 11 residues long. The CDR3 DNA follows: TGCAGCGTTGGCGCGGGGGAGTTTCAGTACTTC. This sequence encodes CSVGAGEFQYF.

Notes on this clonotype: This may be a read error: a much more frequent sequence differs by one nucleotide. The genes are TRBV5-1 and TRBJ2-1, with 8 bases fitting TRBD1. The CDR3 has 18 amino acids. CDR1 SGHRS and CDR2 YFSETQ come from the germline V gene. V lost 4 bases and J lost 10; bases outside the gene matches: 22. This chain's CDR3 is CASSHNRLGTGETYEQFF. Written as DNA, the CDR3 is TGCGCCAGCAGCCACAACAGACTCGGGACAGGTGAGACCTACGAGCAGTTCTTC. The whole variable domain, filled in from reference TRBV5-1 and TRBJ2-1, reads KAGVTQTPRYLIKTRGQQVTLSCSPISGHRSVSWYQQTPGQGLQFLFEYFSETQRNKGNFPGRFSGRQFSNSRSEMNVSTLELGDSALYLCASSHNRLGTGETYEQFFGPGTRLTVL.

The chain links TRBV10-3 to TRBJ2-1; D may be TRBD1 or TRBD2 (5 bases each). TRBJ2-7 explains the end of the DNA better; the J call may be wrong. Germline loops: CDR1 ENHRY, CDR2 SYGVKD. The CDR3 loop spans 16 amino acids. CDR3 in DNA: TGTGCCATCAGTGAGGTGGGGGAGCCGTTATACAATGAGCAGTACTTC. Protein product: CAISEVGEPLYNEQYF.

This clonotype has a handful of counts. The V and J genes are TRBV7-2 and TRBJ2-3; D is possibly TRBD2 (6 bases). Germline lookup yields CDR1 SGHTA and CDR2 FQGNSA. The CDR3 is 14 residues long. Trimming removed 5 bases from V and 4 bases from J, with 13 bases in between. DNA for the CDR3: TGTGCCAGCAGCCAGACTAGAGTCCCAGATACGCAGTATTTT. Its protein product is CASSQTRVPDTQYF.

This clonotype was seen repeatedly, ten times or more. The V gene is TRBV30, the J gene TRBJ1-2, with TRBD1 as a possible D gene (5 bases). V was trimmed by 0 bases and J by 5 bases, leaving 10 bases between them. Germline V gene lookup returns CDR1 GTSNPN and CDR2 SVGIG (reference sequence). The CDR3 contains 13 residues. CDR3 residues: CAWSVRGLYGYTF. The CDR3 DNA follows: TGTGCCTGGAGTGTACGGGGCCTTTATGGCTACACCTTC.

CDR3 nucleotide sequence: TGCGCCAGCAGCCAAGCCTGGAACACCGGGGAGCTGTTTTTT. This gives the protein CASSQAWNTGELFF. This rearrangement joins TRBV4-3 to TRBJ2-2, with D unclear. Germline values: CDR1 LGHNA, CDR2 YSLEER. This CDR3 region has 14 residues. Trimming pared 1 base from V and 1 base from J, leaving 4 bases between.

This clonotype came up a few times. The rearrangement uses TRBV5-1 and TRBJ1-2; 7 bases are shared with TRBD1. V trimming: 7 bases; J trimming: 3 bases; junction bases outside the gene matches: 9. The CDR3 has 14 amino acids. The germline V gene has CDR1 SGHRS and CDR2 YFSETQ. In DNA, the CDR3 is TGCGCCAGCGGACCAGGGGGTTTGGACTATGGCTACACCTTC. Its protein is CASGPGGLDYGYTF.

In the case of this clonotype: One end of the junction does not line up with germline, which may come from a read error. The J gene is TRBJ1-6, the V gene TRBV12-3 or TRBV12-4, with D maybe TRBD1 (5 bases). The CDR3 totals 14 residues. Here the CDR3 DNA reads TGTGCCAGTAGTTTGGTCGAAGACAGTTCACCCCTCCACTTT. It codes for CASSLVEDSSPLHF.

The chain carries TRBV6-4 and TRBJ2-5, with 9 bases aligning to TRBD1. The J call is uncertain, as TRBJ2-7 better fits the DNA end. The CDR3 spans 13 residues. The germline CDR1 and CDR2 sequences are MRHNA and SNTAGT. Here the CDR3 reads CASSATGGGEQYF. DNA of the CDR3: TGTGCCAGCAGTGCAACAGGGGGCGGCGAGCAGTACTTC.

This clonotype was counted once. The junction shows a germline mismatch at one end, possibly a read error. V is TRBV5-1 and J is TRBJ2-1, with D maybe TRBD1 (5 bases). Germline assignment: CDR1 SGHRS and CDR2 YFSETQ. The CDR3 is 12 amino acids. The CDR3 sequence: CASSLQDNGQFF. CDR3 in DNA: TGCGCCAGCAGCTTGCAGGACAATGGGCAGTTCTTC.

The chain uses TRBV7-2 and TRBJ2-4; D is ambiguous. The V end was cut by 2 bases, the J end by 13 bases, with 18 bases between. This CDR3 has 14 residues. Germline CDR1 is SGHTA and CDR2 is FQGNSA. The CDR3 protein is CASSLYTEYNEQYF. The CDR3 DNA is TGTGCCAGCAGCTTATACACAGAATACAATGAGCAGTACTTC.

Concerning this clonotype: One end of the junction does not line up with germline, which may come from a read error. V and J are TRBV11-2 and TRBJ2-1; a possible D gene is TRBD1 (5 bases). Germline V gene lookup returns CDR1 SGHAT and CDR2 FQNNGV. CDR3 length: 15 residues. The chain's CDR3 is CTSSLGVRINNEQFF. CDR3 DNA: TGTACCAGCAGCTTAGGGGTAAGGATAAACAATGAGCAGTTCTTC.

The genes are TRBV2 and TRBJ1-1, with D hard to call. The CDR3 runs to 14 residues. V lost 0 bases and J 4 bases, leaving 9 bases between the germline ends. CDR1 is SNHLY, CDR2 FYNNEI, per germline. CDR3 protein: CASSEATGITEAFF. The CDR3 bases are TGTGCCAGCAGTGAAGCAACCGGGATCACTGAAGCTTTCTTT.

CDR3 in DNA: TGTGCCAGCAGTTACGGGCAGGGGACGAGAGAGACCCAGTACTTC. This gives the protein CASSYGQGTRETQYF. The chain is built from TRBV6-5 and TRBJ2-5, with D perhaps matching TRBD1 (6 bases). The length of the CDR3 is 15 residues. The V gene lost 2 bases and the J gene lost 4 bases, with 14 bases spanning the gap. From germline, CDR1 is MNHEY and CDR2 SVGAGI.

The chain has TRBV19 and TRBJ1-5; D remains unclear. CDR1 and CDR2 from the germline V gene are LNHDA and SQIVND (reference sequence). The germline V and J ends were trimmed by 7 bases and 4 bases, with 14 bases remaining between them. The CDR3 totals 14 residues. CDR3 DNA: TGTGCCAGTACCCCCGAGGAGGCAAATCAGCCCCAGCATTTT. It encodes CASTPEEANQPQHF. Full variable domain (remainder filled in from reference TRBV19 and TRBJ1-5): DGGITQSPKYLFRKEGQNVTLSCEQNLNHDAMYWYRQDPGQGLRLIYYSQIVNDFQKGDIAEGYSVSREKKESFPLTVTSAQKNPTAFYLCASTPEEANQPQHFGDGTRLSIL.

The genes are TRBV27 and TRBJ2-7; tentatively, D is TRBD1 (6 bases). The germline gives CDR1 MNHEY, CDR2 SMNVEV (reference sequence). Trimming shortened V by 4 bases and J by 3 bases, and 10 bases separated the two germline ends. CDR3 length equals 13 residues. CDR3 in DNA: TGTGCCAGCAGTTACTCGGGACACTACGAGCAGTACTTC. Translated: CASSYSGHYEQYF.